This T cell receptor (beta chain) was observed in a study of identical twins. General study findings and limits: Reduced insertions were recorded for abundant cord blood beta clonotypes, with no such pattern in memory repertoires. Possibly, invariant MAIT and iNKT cells partly confounded zero-insertion analyses.

Germline V lookup: CDR1 SGHVS, CDR2 FNYEAQ. Trimming took 1 base from V and 4 from J; bases not matched to a gene: 9. The CDR3 is made up of 17 amino acids. This clonotype was recorded at least ten times. Its cognate antigen is unknown. MiXCR was run by TCRdb on the 5' RACE reads, yielding one entry per CDR3 protein. The repertoire includes roughly 240,000 distinct CDR3 sequences, roughly 7% of them detected once, and approximately 3.7% sits in the top ten. In addition, the sample was reused for a study of yellow fever vaccine responses in identical twins.

Sequencing was performed on memory (CD45RO+) T cells sorted from blood. The chain links TRBV7-6 to TRBJ2-1; 8 positions match TRBD2. The sequence was obtained from a woman under 30 in good health. The CDR3 coding sequence is TGTGCCAGCAGCTTAGAGAGCGCGACTAGCGCGTACAATGAGCAGTTCTTC. It specifies CASSLESATSAYNEQFF.